The present entry profiles one T cell receptor (beta chain) with its context. This entry belongs to a study of blood T cell repertoires in COVID-19. Turning to the study itself: Samples of COVID-19 (acute and convalescent) were obtained from the United States, Italy and Spain. The analysed material was cDNA or gDNA that came from T cells, B-cell-depleted T cells, or PBMCs.

In the authors' methods: It was from reference gene primer amplification that nucleated cell counts were estimated. Libraries were prepared by immunoSEQ multiplex PCR; TCRdb keeps only in-frame clonotypes and omits some of them. That table supplies the V and J calls and clone size; D and trimming were determined from the DNA. Among 95,000 to 150,000 clones, 82% were seen once, and the ten largest hold approximately 5%. This CDR3 has 15 amino acids. The chain employs TRBV21-1 and TRBJ1-5. TRBV21-1 is a documented pseudogene. This clonotype was sampled from a woman in her seventies with acute or convalescent COVID-19. Sequences were obtained from peripheral blood. The CDR3 coding sequence is TGTGCCAGCAGCAAAGGACATCCCGGGGTTCAGCCCCAGCATTTT. It is translated as CASSKGHPGVQPQHF.